This T cell receptor (beta chain) was recorded in a study of blood T cell repertoires in COVID-19. Across the whole study: T cells, B-cell-depleted T cells, or PBMCs supplied cDNA or gDNA.

In the study's own analysis: Reference gene primer amplification gave estimated nucleated cell counts. Produced via immunoSEQ multiplex PCR; TCRdb's table is partial and in-frame only. That table gives V, J and clone size, and the DNA gave D and trimming. In the table there are approximately 90,000 clones, roughly nine tenths of which are singletons. While infection was still active, Seattle patients were enrolled and then followed longitudinally. This clone was seen once. The material sequenced was peripheral blood. The clonotype was recovered from a man between 60 and 75 years old with COVID-19, enrolled during active disease.

The CDR3 bases are TGTGCCAGCAGCTCTGCCGGGCAGGGAGGCACTGAAGCTTTCTTT. Its translation is CASSSAGQGGTEAFF. The chain links TRBV7-3 to TRBJ1-1; tentatively, D is TRBD1 (5 bases). The ends were cut back, 4 bases at V and 4 bases at J, with 16 bases in the middle. CDR1 SGHTA and CDR2 FQGTGA come from the germline V gene. The CDR3 totals 15 residues. The whole variable domain, remainder taken from reference TRBV7-3 and TRBJ1-1, is GAGVSQTPSNKVTEKGKYVELRCDPISGHTALYWYRQSLGQGPEFLIYFQGTGAADDSGLPNDRFFAVRPEGSVSTLKIQRTERGDSAVYLCASSSAGQGGTEAFFGQGTRLTVV.